Reported below is one T cell receptor (beta chain). What it recognizes is unknown. These data belong to a study of cytomegalovirus exposure and HLA in healthy donors. Findings and caveats of the study: One later analysis, an examination of the roughly 130 validation repertoires, found that first-cohort TCR clusters tended to co-occur in them. With high specificity and sensitivity, the classifier reportedly diagnosed cytomegalovirus status. The study flagged 150 to 200 TCR beta chains as cytomegalovirus-associated.

V lost 0 bases, J lost 1 base, and 13 bases lay in between. Germline CDR1 SGHRS, CDR2 YFSETQ. This CDR3 is built from 16 residues. The protocol was immunoSEQ multiplex PCR, while the TCRdb copy is restricted to in-frame clones and leaves out a portion. The sample lists 150,000 to 200,000 clones; roughly nine tenths were seen once. Sequenced input: PBMCs. The receptor comes from a woman in her twenties or thirties in good health and CMV-seronegative. The chain carries TRBV5-1 and TRBJ1-1; D perhaps matches TRBD1 (6 bases). CDR3 in amino acids: CASSLAPGTTNTEAFF. CDR3 sequence (DNA): TGCGCCAGCAGCTTGGCCCCAGGGACAACGAACACTGAAGCTTTCTTT.